The entry below gives a single T cell receptor (beta chain) sequence along with its context. The source of the sample is a study of CD8 T cells in Susac syndrome. After extraction with the RNeasy kit, about 0.45 to 1 ug of the RNA was reverse transcribed using random hexamers. Each CDR3 protein is one row after TCRdb ran MiXCR on the immunoSEQ multiplex PCR reads. The sample yields tens of thousands of distinct CDR3 sequences, about 91% seen once. The germline gives CDR1 MNHEY, CDR2 SMNVEV (reference sequence). Trimming removed 5 bases from V and 9 bases from J; junction bases left unmatched: 8. The CDR3 has 15 residues.

The TCR sequence derives from a human donor with multiple sclerosis. The chain combines TRBV27 with TRBJ1-6, with 9 bases matching TRBD1. Source material: CD8+ T cells from PBMCs. The CDR3 reads CASSAGTGLGSPLHF. The CDR3 DNA is TGTGCCAGCAGTGCCGGGACAGGGTTGGGTTCACCCCTCCACTTT.